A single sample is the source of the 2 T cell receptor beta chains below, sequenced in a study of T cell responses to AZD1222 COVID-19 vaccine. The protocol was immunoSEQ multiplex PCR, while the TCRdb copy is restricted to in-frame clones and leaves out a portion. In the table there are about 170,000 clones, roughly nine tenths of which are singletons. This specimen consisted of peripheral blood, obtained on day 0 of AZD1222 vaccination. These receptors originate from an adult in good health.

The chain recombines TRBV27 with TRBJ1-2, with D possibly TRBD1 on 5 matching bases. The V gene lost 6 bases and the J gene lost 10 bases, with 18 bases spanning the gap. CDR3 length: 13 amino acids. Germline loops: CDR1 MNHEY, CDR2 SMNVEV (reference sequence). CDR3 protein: CASSRTARGYYTF. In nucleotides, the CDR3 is TGTGCCAGCAGCCGAACGGCAAGGGGCTACTACACCTTC.

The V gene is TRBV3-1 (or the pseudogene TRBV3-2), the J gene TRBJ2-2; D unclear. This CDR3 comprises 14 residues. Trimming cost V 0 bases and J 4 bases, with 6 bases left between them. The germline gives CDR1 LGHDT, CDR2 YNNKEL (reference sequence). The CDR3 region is CASSQDLVTGELFF. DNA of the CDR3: TGTGCCAGCAGCCAAGATCTCGTCACCGGGGAGCTGTTTTTT.